These 18 T cell receptor beta chains were sequenced from one sample in a study of memory CD8 T cells in hepatitis C reinfection. The table came from immunoSEQ multiplex PCR; TCRdb's copy has only in-frame clones and leaves some out. The profile shows some 46,000 clones, roughly nine tenths of them singletons. The time point denotes: late/post reinfection, 12 to 24 weeks after detection. No in vitro expansion preceded TCR sequencing of the sorted cells. Sequenced sample: naive CD8+ T cells sorted from blood. These receptors all stem from a man in his late teens or twenties with hepatitis C virus infection.

This chain connects TRBV5-4 to TRBJ2-7; TRBD1 aligns across 7 bases. Unmatched junction bases numbered 3, after V lost 0 bases and J lost 3 bases. Germline assignment: CDR1 SGHNT and CDR2 YYREEE (reference sequence). The CDR3 has 14 amino acids. CDR3 amino acids: CASSLGQGGYEQYF. CDR3 DNA sequence: TGTGCCAGCAGCTTGGGACAGGGCGGCTACGAGCAGTACTTC. The full variable domain, with the rest looked up from reference TRBV5-4 and TRBJ2-7, is ETGVTQSPTHLIKTRGQQVTLRCSSQSGHNTVSWYQQALGQGPQFIFQYYREEENGRGNFPPRFSGLQFPNYSSELNVNALELDDSALYLCASSLGQGGYEQYFGPGTRLTVT.

This sequence joins TRBV27 and TRBJ2-5, with D maybe TRBD2 (6 bases). The germline V and J ends were trimmed by 6 bases and 4 bases, with 12 bases remaining between them. Germline assignment: CDR1 MNHEY and CDR2 SMNVEV (reference sequence). The CDR3 has 13 residues. CDR3 sequence reads: CASSVVGGETQYF. The CDR3 coding sequence is TGTGCCAGCAGCGTAGTGGGAGGAGAGACCCAGTACTTC.

The rearrangement joins TRBV4-3 to TRBJ2-7, with D perhaps matching TRBD2 (5 bases). V was trimmed by 4 bases and J by 2 bases, leaving 15 bases between them. The CDR3 totals 15 residues. The V gene's germline CDR1 is LGHNA and CDR2 YSLEER. The CDR3 spells CASSPEGRQTYEQYV. The DNA of the CDR3 is TGCGCCAGCAGCCCCGAGGGCAGACAAACCTACGAGCAGTACGTC.

The V and J genes are TRBV15 and TRBJ2-7, with 8 bases that match TRBD1. J lost 5 bases, V lost 5 bases, and 11 bases had no gene match. This CDR3 has 15 amino acids. Germline CDR1 is LNHNV and CDR2 is YYDKDF (reference sequence). This CDR3 reads CATSGHLGQGDEQYV. The CDR3 DNA reads TGTGCCACCAGCGGACACCTCGGACAGGGCGACGAGCAGTACGTC.

V gene TRBV27 combines with J gene TRBJ2-3; possible D gene TRBD1, 6 bases. V was pared by 7 bases and J by 3 bases, with 14 bases between. The CDR3 has 14 amino acids. Per the germline V gene, CDR1 is MNHEY and CDR2 is SMNVEV (reference sequence). The CDR3 DNA follows: TGTGCCAGCACCTCCGGACAGAGAACAGATACGCAGTATTTT. This codes for CASTSGQRTDTQYF.

The rearrangement joins TRBV19 to TRBJ2-1, with 7 positions matching TRBD2. V shed 3 bases, J shed 5 bases, and the junction held 4 bases outside the gene matches. There are 14 residues in the CDR3. The germline V gene encodes CDR1 LNHDA and CDR2 SQIVND (reference sequence). The CDR3 DNA is TGTGCCAGTAGTATCTGGGGACTAAACAATGAGCAGTTCTTC. Encoded protein: CASSIWGLNNEQFF.

The CDR3 coding sequence is TGTGCCAGCAGCGCTTTGGAGAACATTCAGTACTTC. As protein: CASSALENIQYF. The J gene is TRBJ2-4, the V gene TRBV9; D call uncertain. The germline V and J ends were trimmed by 3 bases and 7 bases, with 8 bases remaining between them. CDR1 and CDR2 (germline): SGDLS, YYNGEE. There are 12 residues in the CDR3. The full variable domain, in which reference TRBV9 and TRBJ2-4 provide the parts outside the CDR3, is DSGVTQTPKHLITATGQRVTLRCSPRSGDLSVYWYQQSLDQGLQFLIQYYNGEERAKGNILERFSAQQFPDLHSELNLSSLELGDSALYFCASSALENIQYFGAGTRLSVL.

The chain joins TRBV19 to TRBJ2-5, with 12 positions matching TRBD2. Germline trimming cut 5 bases from V and 4 bases from J; bases unmatched to any gene: 11. Germline V CDR1 and CDR2: LNHDA, SQIVND (reference sequence). CDR3 size: 17 residues. The CDR3 loop is CASSFRLAGVFGETQYF. The CDR3 DNA reads TGTGCCAGTAGTTTCCGACTAGCGGGAGTATTCGGAGAGACCCAGTACTTC.

The chain is built from TRBV4-1 and TRBJ2-1, with 7 bases identical to TRBD2. Germline V gives CDR1 MGHRA, CDR2 YSYEKL. J gave up 1 base and V 1 base, and 1 base lay outside the gene matches. This CDR3 has 15 residues. The CDR3 bases are TGCGCCAGCAGCCAAGTGGGGGGGTCCTACAATGAGCAGTTCTTC. Translated: CASSQVGGSYNEQFF.

V usage is TRBV7-9 and J usage is TRBJ1-3; D might be TRBD1 (6 bases). Germline CDR1 SEHNR, CDR2 FQNEAQ (reference sequence). The CDR3 covers 15 residues. V lost 5 bases to trimming and J lost 0 bases, with 11 bases between them. This CDR3 reads CASSPRGGSGNTIYF. The CDR3 coding sequence is TGTGCCAGCAGCCCGAGGGGGGGCTCTGGAAACACCATATATTTT.

The chain carries TRBV7-9 and TRBJ1-5, with D unresolved. Trimming took off 5 bases at V and 5 bases at J, with 7 bases between the two ends. In germline, CDR1 is SEHNR, CDR2 FQNEAQ (reference sequence). This CDR3 is built from 12 residues. DNA for the CDR3: TGTGCCAGCAGCCGCCAGGATCAGCCCCAGCATTTT. Translation: CASSRQDQPQHF.

The V gene is TRBV10-2, the J gene TRBJ1-3; D is unresolved. CDR1 is WSHSY and CDR2 is SAAADI in the germline V gene. V lost 3 bases, J lost 1 base, and 10 bases lay in between. The CDR3 consists of 15 residues. The CDR3 DNA is TGCGCCAGCAGTGACCTACAGAATTCTGGAAACACCATATATTTT. Translating gives CASSDLQNSGNTIYF.

This chain connects TRBV10-3 to TRBJ2-7; no reliable D call. CDR3 length equals 15 residues. The V end lost 2 bases, the J end lost 3 bases, and 14 bases lay between the germline ends. Germline CDR1 is ENHRY and CDR2 is SYGVKD. The CDR3 coding sequence is TGTGCCATCAGTGAGGGTGGCGGAATAATCTACGAGCAGTACGTC. This encodes CAISEGGGIIYEQYV.

The chain combines TRBV29-1 with TRBJ1-1; perhaps TRBD1 as D (6 bases). Trimming took off 8 bases at V and 4 bases at J, with 14 bases between the two ends. The CDR3 extends over 12 amino acids. Germline CDR1 and CDR2: SQVTM and ANQGSEA. In nucleotides, the CDR3 is TGCAGCTGTGTGGGGGCGAGCACTGAAGCTTTCTTT. Encoded protein: CSCVGASTEAFF.

V and J are TRBV2 and TRBJ2-1, with TRBD2 matching 15 bases. The CDR3 totals 17 residues. CDR1 is SNHLY, CDR2 FYNNEI, per germline. After removal of 6 bases from V and 10 bases from J, the junction contained 13 bases not matched to a gene. This CDR3 is CASSGFHPGLAGGEQFF. The DNA of the CDR3 is TGTGCCAGCAGCGGATTTCACCCGGGACTAGCGGGGGGAGAGCAGTTCTTC.

The CDR3 coding sequence is TGTGCCAGCAGCTCACCGGGTTACTCTGGGGCCAACGTCCTGACTTTC. It encodes CASSSPGYSGANVLTF. The rearrangement joins TRBV5-4 to TRBJ2-6; D is unclear. V was cut by 3 bases and J by 0 bases, with 10 bases left in between. Per germline, CDR1 SGHNT and CDR2 YYREEE (reference sequence). The CDR3 runs 16 residues. The complete variable domain, with remaining parts taken from reference TRBV5-4 and TRBJ2-6, reads ETGVTQSPTHLIKTRGQQVTLRCSSQSGHNTVSWYQQALGQGPQFIFQYYREEENGRGNFPPRFSGLQFPNYSSELNVNALELDDSALYLCASSSPGYSGANVLTFGAGSRLTVL.

V and J are TRBV12-1 and TRBJ2-2; whether TRBD2, the table's D call, matches the DNA was not checked. TRBV12-1 counts as a pseudogene. This CDR3 contains 16 residues. Here the CDR3 reads CASSFGGGGNTGELFF. In nucleotides, the CDR3 is TGTGCCAGCAGCTTTGGGGGCGGGGGGAACACCGGGGAGCTGTTTTTT.

The chain has TRBV5-6 and TRBJ2-7, with 7 bases identical to TRBD1. The junction had 14 bases not matched to a gene; V was cut back by 5 bases and J by 3 bases. The CDR3 covers 16 residues. The germline gives CDR1 SGHDT, CDR2 YYEEEE. CDR3 in DNA: TGTGCCAGCAGTCTTGTAGGGGTGGCAGGGGGCTACGAGCAGTACTTC. Translated, it gives CASSLVGVAGGYEQYF.